A selection of T cell receptor beta chains follows, all from one sample in a study of molecular identifiers for immune sequencing clone quantification. TCRdb passed the PCR reads through MiXCR, listing each CDR3 protein once. The data contain about 300,000 distinct CDR3 sequences, roughly 23% of them seen just once; the ten biggest clones take up roughly 0.86%. What was sequenced was naive CD8+ T cells from blood, with Jurkat cell RNA spiked in. These receptors all stem from a human donor in good health. Some libraries in this study had Jurkat cell RNA spiked in. The CDR3 runs from the conserved cysteine through the conserved F or W. A D gene is named only where the DNA matches it firmly. The listing skips clone size in some rows; elsewhere it reads once, few, many or a size class.

D	V	length	size	J	DNA	CDR3
TRBD2	TRBV20-1	18	-	TRBJ2-2	TGCAGTGCTAGAGATATTATTTCGGGGGGGGCTCTTACGGGGGAGCTGTTTTTT	CSARDIISGGALTGELFF
TRBD1	TRBV7-6	17	many	TRBJ2-4	TGTGCCAGCAGCATCTTTGGGGACAGACTAGCCAAAAACATTCAGTACTTC	CASSIFGDRLAKNIQYF
-	TRBV9	16	-	TRBJ2-5	TGTGCCAGCGGCTCAGACCCCGGGACCCCCATGGGGACCCAGTACTTC	CASGSDPGTPMGTQYF
-	TRBV13	14	many	TRBJ2-3	TGTGCCAGCAGCTTAGCCTACGACACAGATACGCAGTATTTT	CASSLAYDTDTQYF
TRBD1	TRBV6-5	17	many	TRBJ1-4	TGTGCCAGCAGCCAGAAACTTACCGGGACAGGCTTTGAAAAACTGTTTTTT	CASSQKLTGTGFEKLFF
-	TRBV27	13	many	TRBJ2-7	TGTGCCAGCAGTTTATCCGTAGATGGGGAGCAGTACTTC	CASSLSVDGEQYF
-	TRBV2	15	few	TRBJ1-1	TGTGCCAGCAGGGAACCGGGACGGATGAACACTGAAGCTTTCTTT	CASREPGRMNTEAFF
TRBD2	TRBV18	16	few	TRBJ2-2	TGTGCCAGCTCTGGTCAGGCGGGAGTCGACACCGGGGAGCTGTTTTTT	CASSGQAGVDTGELFF
TRBD2	TRBV5-4	16	many	TRBJ2-3	TGTGCCAGCAGCTTGTGGCGGGGGGGCCGGACAGATACGCAGTATTTT	CASSLWRGGRTDTQYF
-	TRBV6-5	12	many	TRBJ2-7	TGTGCCAGCAGTTACCCGGGCTACGAGCAGTACTTC	CASSYPGYEQYF
-	TRBV29-1	13	many	TRBJ1-1	TGCAGCGTTGAACCGGGGGCGAACACTGAAGCTTTCTTT	CSVEPGANTEAFF
-	TRBV4-1	15	many	TRBJ1-5	TGCGCCAGCAGCCAACTTCAGGGTACGGTTCAGCCCCAGCATTTT	CASSQLQGTVQPQHF
-	TRBV7-2	15	many	TRBJ2-7	TGTGCCAGCAGCTTAGCGGGAGGGGGATTCTACGAGCAGTACTTC	CASSLAGGGFYEQYF
-	TRBV4-3	15	many	TRBJ1-2	TGCGCCAGCAGCCAAGATAAGGGTTTTAGTTATGGCTACACCTTC	CASSQDKGFSYGYTF
-	TRBV5-5	12	many	TRBJ1-1	TGTGCCAGCAGCTTGACGACCACTGAAGCTTTCTTT	CASSLTTTEAFF
TRBD1	TRBV27	20	-	TRBJ1-4	TGTGCCAGCAGCCAATCAGGTCCCGGGACAGGGGAATGGTGGGATGAAAAACTGTTTTTT	CASSQSGPGTGEWWDEKLFF
-	TRBV4-1	15	many	TRBJ2-3	TGCGCCAGCAGCCAAGCCAGTACTTTCACAGATACGCAGTATTTT	CASSQASTFTDTQYF
-	TRBV27	12	many	TRBJ1-4	TGTGCCAGCAGACGGATGGGTGAAAAACTGTTTTTT	CASRRMGEKLFF
TRBD1	TRBV9	16	many	TRBJ1-1	TGTGCCAGCAGCGTCGGACAGGGGACAATGAACACTGAAGCTTTCTTT	CASSVGQGTMNTEAFF
-	TRBV6-2/TRBV6-3	16	many	TRBJ1-5	TGTGCCAGCAACTCTTTCATGAGGGGCGTAGATCAGCCCCAGCATTTT	CASNSFMRGVDQPQHF
-	TRBV9	14	many	TRBJ2-2	TGTGCCAGCAGCGTAGGCGGTAGCCCCGGGGAGCTGTTTTTT	CASSVGGSPGELFF
-	TRBV12-3/TRBV12-4	11	many	TRBJ2-1	TGTGCCAGCAGTTTAAGGGGTGAGCAGTTCTTC	CASSLRGEQFF
-	TRBV6-5	15	few	TRBJ2-1	TGTGCCACCTCCGTTGGGCGTCCACCCTACAATGAGCAGTTCTTC	CATSVGRPPYNEQFF
-	TRBV20-1	14	many	TRBJ2-1	TGCAGTGCGGCGGGACTTGACTCCTACAATGAGCAGTTCTTC	CSAAGLDSYNEQFF
-	TRBV3-1	15	few	TRBJ1-3	TGTGCCAGCAGCCAGGACTTGAGCTCTGGAAACACCATATATTTT	CASSQDLSSGNTIYF
-	TRBV4-1	15	-	TRBJ1-4	TGCGCCAGCAGCCTTCGATCTGCAACTAATGAAAAACTGTTTTTT	CASSLRSATNEKLFF
-	TRBV7-8	14	few	TRBJ1-5	TGTGCCAGCAGCTTCCTGACTAGCGCAGATACGCAGCATTTT	CASSFLTSADTQHF
-	TRBV7-2	13	many	TRBJ2-3	TGTGCCCTTAGCCCAAGCCGCACAGATACGCAGTATTTT	CALSPSRTDTQYF
-	TRBV3-1	13	many	TRBJ2-7	TGTGCCAGCAGCCCCTTCAGTAATTACGAGCAGTACTTC	CASSPFSNYEQYF
-	TRBV12-5	12	many	TRBJ2-2	TGTGCTAGTGGTCTGACGACCGGGGAGCTGTTTTTT	CASGLTTGELFF
TRBD1	TRBV6-5	15	many	TRBJ2-5	TGTGCCAGCAGCCCGGGACAGGGGTATTTTGAGACCCAGTACTTC	CASSPGQGYFETQYF
-	TRBV19	14	many	TRBJ1-1	TGTGCCAGTAGTGTATCTGTGGCAGGGCCTGAAGCTTTCTTT	CASSVSVAGPEAFF
-	TRBV29-1	16	many	TRBJ2-3	TGCAGCGTTGAAGGGGGGGGCAGGGGCGCGACAGATACGCAGTATTTT	CSVEGGGRGATDTQYF
-	TRBV12-3/TRBV12-4	13	many	TRBJ2-3	TGTGCCAGCAGTTTTCTGTCAGGGGATACGCAGTATTTT	CASSFLSGDTQYF
TRBD2	TRBV4-3	18	few	TRBJ2-4	TGCGCCAGCAGCCAAGGCCCCGTGGGAGGGGAGGCCAAAAACATTCAGTACTTC	CASSQGPVGGEAKNIQYF
TRBD2	TRBV2	16	-	TRBJ2-3	TGTGCCAGCAGTGAAGGCGGACTAGCGGCCACAGATACGCAGTATTTT	CASSEGGLAATDTQYF
-	TRBV11-2	14	few	TRBJ2-5	TGTGCCAGCAGCTTAGATCCCGTAGGGGAGACCCAGTACTTC	CASSLDPVGETQYF
TRBD1	TRBV28	18	few	TRBJ1-1	TGTGCCAGCAGTTTCCGGGGACAGGGTGTAAAGGGGGACACTGAAGCTTTCTTT	CASSFRGQGVKGDTEAFF
TRBD2	TRBV5-1	15	many	TRBJ2-5	TGCGCCAGCAGCTCCGGCGGGGGAGGCCAAGAGACCCAGTACTTC	CASSSGGGGQETQYF
-	TRBV4-1	14	many	TRBJ2-1	TGCGCCAGCAGGCCAAGTAACGGGGGCAGTGAGCAGTTCTTC	CASRPSNGGSEQFF
TRBD1	TRBV6-1	14	-	TRBJ1-2	TGTGACAGCAGTGTACGGGACAGCAACTATGGCTACACCTTC	CDSSVRDSNYGYTF
-	TRBV28	17	many	TRBJ2-3	TGTGCCAGCAGTTTATTATCTGGACCGAGGGACACAGATACGCAGTATTTT	CASSLLSGPRDTDTQYF
TRBD1	TRBV7-9	16	few	TRBJ2-2	TGTGCCAGCAGCTTATCGCAGGGGGCAAGCACCGGGGAGCTGTTTTTT	CASSLSQGASTGELFF
-	TRBV29-1	14	many	TRBJ1-2	TGCAGCGTTATAAGTCAGGGAACTAACTATGGCTACACCTTC	CSVISQGTNYGYTF
-	TRBV4-3	15	many	TRBJ1-4	TGCGCCAGCAGCCAAGAGGGAGGAGATAATGAAAAACTGTTTTTT	CASSQEGGDNEKLFF
TRBD2	TRBV7-9	17	many	TRBJ2-7	TGTGCCAGCAGCTCACCCGTGGCAGCGGGAGGGTCCTACGAGCAGTACTTC	CASSSPVAAGGSYEQYF
TRBD2	TRBV12-3/TRBV12-4	15	many	TRBJ2-3	TGTGCCAGCAGTTCCCCTAGCGGGGGGGGAGATACGCAGTATTTT	CASSSPSGGGDTQYF
TRBD1	TRBV7-8	15	many	TRBJ2-3	TGTGCCAGCAGCCCTGGGGACAGGGTTACAGATACGCAGTATTTT	CASSPGDRVTDTQYF
-	TRBV13	15	few	TRBJ2-3	TGTGCCAGCAGCCCGGGACGGGGAAGCACAGATACGCAGTATTTT	CASSPGRGSTDTQYF
TRBD1	TRBV11-2	14	-	TRBJ1-5	TGTGCCAGCAGCGTAGACAGGGGTCTACAGCCCCAGCATTTT	CASSVDRGLQPQHF
-	TRBV24-1	16	many	TRBJ2-3	TGTGCCACCAGTGGCGAAGGGGCAAGGGGAGCAGATACGCAGTATTTT	CATSGEGARGADTQYF
-	TRBV7-9	13	many	TRBJ1-5	TGTGCCGGGAGCGGGGGGGAGTATCAGCCCCAGCATTTT	CAGSGGEYQPQHF
-	TRBV28	13	many	TRBJ2-5	TGTGCCAGCAGTTTAAGGCGCCGTCCGACCCAGTACTTC	CASSLRRRPTQYF
TRBD1	TRBV4-1	16	-	TRBJ2-5	TGCGCCAGCAGCCAACCTAAAACAGGGGGTCAAGAGACCCAGTACTTC	CASSQPKTGGQETQYF
-	TRBV2	13	many	TRBJ2-7	TGTGCCAGCAGTGACACCATTCTACGAGAGCAGTACTTC	CASSDTILREQYF
-	TRBV5-6	16	many	TRBJ2-3	TGTGCCAGCAGGCCCTATTTGGGGGGACCCACAGATACGCAGTATTTT	CASRPYLGGPTDTQYF
-	TRBV4-3	16	many	TRBJ2-7	TGCGCCAGCAGCCAAGATAGGGCCGGGATCTACTACGAGCAGTACTTC	CASSQDRAGIYYEQYF